This entry lists 14 T cell receptor beta chains sequenced from one sample in a study of T cells after yellow fever vaccination (dated by TCRdb to the late 2010s). The library was produced with 5' RACE. The listed sequencing device is Illumina NovaSeq 6000. TCRdb trimmed public reads at Q25 via fastp, called clones via MiXCR and kept in-frame beta chains. Rows are combined by CDR3 protein, so each entry shows the most common genes and DNA. In this sample the table shows some 150,000 distinct CDR3 sequences, approximately 9.9% of which occur a single time. The top ten clones comprise approximately 35% of the sample. What the treatment or condition label conveys for this sample: live attenuated yellow fever vaccine strain. The specimen comprised CD8+ T cells sorted from PBMCs, sampled 45 days after the yellow fever booster vaccination. Every receptor here comes from a man younger than 35 who received the YFV17D yellow fever vaccine.

V gene TRBV5-1 combines with J gene TRBJ1-1, with unresolved D. Germline CDR1 reads SGHRS; CDR2 reads YFSETQ. The CDR3 contains 14 residues. Trimming took off 8 bases at V and 5 bases at J, with 19 bases between the two ends. This CDR3 reads CASGILGRGTEAFF. The CDR3 DNA follows: TGCGCCAGTGGGATCCTGGGGAGAGGAACTGAAGCTTTCTTT.

This clonotype was observed many times. V usage is TRBV4-3 and J usage is TRBJ2-3; D possibly matches TRBD1 or TRBD2 (5 bases each). The CDR3 has 15 amino acids. The V end lost 0 bases, the J end lost 9 bases, and 16 bases lay between the germline ends. The V gene's germline CDR1 is LGHNA and CDR2 YSLEER. CDR3 region: CASSQDRDPDVTQYF. The CDR3 DNA reads as TGCGCCAGCAGCCAAGATAGGGACCCCGATGTGACGCAGTATTTT.

The V call is TRBV4-1, the J call TRBJ1-2; a possible D gene is TRBD1 (6 bases). This CDR3 comprises 15 residues. Germline CDR1 MGHRA, CDR2 YSYEKL. Trimming took off 1 base at V and 2 bases at J, with 11 bases between the two ends. The CDR3 nucleotides are TGCGCCAGCAGCCAAGTCCCCGGACAGAACTATGGCTACACCTTC. Its translation: CASSQVPGQNYGYTF.

The sample holds a few counts of this clonotype. The rearrangement links TRBV9 to TRBJ2-5; TRBD1 or TRBD2 may be the D gene (5 bases each). Trimming shortened V by 1 base and J by 5 bases, and 9 bases separated the two germline ends. Per the germline V gene, CDR1 is SGDLS and CDR2 is YYNGEE. The CDR3 length is 13 residues. CDR3 bases: TGTGCCAGCAGCGTATGGGGCGGGGAGACCCAGTACTTC. Translated: CASSVWGGETQYF.

J is TRBJ2-6 and V is TRBV30; D possibly corresponds to TRBD2 (6 bases). Germline V CDR1 and CDR2: GTSNPN, SVGIG (reference sequence). V lost 5 bases and J 0 bases, leaving 11 bases between the germline ends. This CDR3 comprises 15 residues. The CDR3 loop is CAWQDGSSGANVLTF. The CDR3 coding sequence is TGTGCCTGGCAGGACGGGAGCTCTGGGGCCAACGTCCTGACTTTC.

The J gene is TRBJ2-5, the V gene TRBV12-5; D might be TRBD1 (6 bases). V was pared by 5 bases and J by 5 bases, with 18 bases between. The CDR3 spans 15 residues. Per germline, CDR1 LGHNT and CDR2 FRNRAP. The CDR3 here is CASGRAGTLGETQYF. CDR3 DNA: TGTGCTAGTGGTCGGGCCGGGACATTAGGGGAGACCCAGTACTTC. The full variable domain, rest sourced from reference TRBV12-5 and TRBJ2-5, is DARVTQTPRHKVTEMGQEVTMRCQPILGHNTVFWYRQTMMQGLELLAYFRNRAPLDDSGMPKDRFSAEMPDATLATLKIQPSEPRDSAVYFCASGRAGTLGETQYFGPGTRLLVL.

The V gene is TRBV5-1, the J gene TRBJ1-4; the match to TRBD1 covers 8 bases. J was trimmed by 6 bases and V by 1 base; bases with no gene match: 5. The CDR3 contains 15 residues. Germline V gene sequence: CDR1 SGHRS, CDR2 YFSETQ. The CDR3 loop reads CASSLSGGADEKLFF. The CDR3 DNA is TGCGCCAGCAGCTTGTCAGGGGGCGCGGATGAAAAACTGTTTTTT.

This sequence joins TRBV9 and TRBJ2-1, with TRBD1 matching 9 bases. The length of the CDR3 is 16 residues. Trimming removed 0 bases from V and 5 bases from J; junction bases left unmatched: 6. The germline gives CDR1 SGDLS, CDR2 YYNGEE. The DNA of the CDR3 is TGTGCCAGCAGCGTAGGGGACAGGGAAAAGGACAATGAGCAGTTCTTC. The encoded protein is CASSVGDREKDNEQFF.

This clonotype appeared many times. This chain joins TRBV12-3 or TRBV12-4 and TRBJ2-5, with a tentative D call TRBD1 (5 bases). The germline V and J ends were trimmed by 3 bases and 3 bases, with 8 bases remaining between them. The CDR3 runs 13 residues. Written as DNA, the CDR3 is TGTGCCAGCAGTTTGGAGACAGAAGAGACCCAGTACTTC. This codes for CASSLETEETQYF.

The V call is TRBV9, the J call TRBJ2-1, with 8 bases aligning to TRBD2. V shed 4 bases, J shed 6 bases, and the junction held 9 bases outside the gene matches. The CDR3 is 15 amino acids. In germline, CDR1 is SGDLS, CDR2 YYNGEE. This CDR3 reads CASSPRGSGVNEQFF. The CDR3 DNA sequence: TGTGCCAGCAGCCCCCGGGGTAGCGGGGTCAATGAGCAGTTCTTC.

V is TRBV30 and J is TRBJ1-5; D is ambiguous. There are 14 residues in the CDR3. Germline V lookup: CDR1 GTSNPN, CDR2 SVGIG (reference sequence). Trimming removed 3 bases at V and 6 bases at J, with 15 bases between. CDR3 residues: CAWSGWEYGQPQHF. The DNA for the CDR3 is TGTGCCTGGAGCGGCTGGGAGTACGGTCAGCCCCAGCATTTT.

This sequence joins TRBV11-2 and TRBJ2-1; D uncertain. CDR1 SGHAT and CDR2 FQNNGV come from the germline V gene. The CDR3 has 16 residues. V was pared by 4 bases and J by 10 bases, with 23 bases between. The DNA for the CDR3 is TGTGCCAGCAGCTCCTGGACGGTGGCCTCCGGTTGGGAGCAGTTCTTC. Its protein is CASSSWTVASGWEQFF.

The rearrangement joins TRBV6-2 or TRBV6-3 to TRBJ2-7, with 8 bases lining up with TRBD1. The V segment lost 0 bases and the J segment 3 bases; nucleotides outside the gene matches: 7. The CDR3 is 16 residues long. Germline loops: CDR1 MNHEY, CDR2 SVGEGT. In nucleotides, the CDR3 is TGTGCCAGCAGTTACTCGACAGGGGCTGTCCACTACGAGCAGTACGTC. Amino acid sequence: CASSYSTGAVHYEQYV.

The J gene is TRBJ1-1, the V gene TRBV20-1; D remains unclear. The CDR3 is 16 residues long. V lost 0 bases and J lost 4, with 18 bases in between. The germline CDR1 and CDR2 sequences are DFQATT and SNEGSKA (reference sequence). The CDR3 sequence is CSARDQSNMAGTEAFF. Written as DNA, the CDR3 is TGCAGTGCTAGAGATCAGTCCAATATGGCGGGCACTGAAGCTTTCTTT.